These 16 T cell receptor beta chains were all obtained from the same sample, sequenced in a study of cytomegalovirus exposure and HLA in healthy donors. Researchers ran the PCR with 60 Vbeta and 13 Jbeta primers. TCRdb's copy holds only in-frame clones and misses some; the assay was immunoSEQ multiplex PCR. Among some 170,000 clones listed, around 79% were seen once. Sequencing was done on a sample of PBMCs. Receptor source: a man aged 40-49 years in good health and CMV-seronegative.

This clone was observed a handful of times. CDR3 residues: CASRTAPGGYGYTF. The CDR3 DNA sequence: TGTGCCAGCAGGACGGCCCCGGGGGGCTATGGCTACACCTTC. The chain combines TRBV6-4 with TRBJ1-2, with D tentatively TRBD1 (5 bases). With 6 bases removed from V and 4 bases from J, the gap between germline ends came to 15 bases. The germline V gene encodes CDR1 MRHNA and CDR2 SNTAGT. The CDR3 runs 14 residues.

This clone appeared a few times. The rearrangement links TRBV9 to TRBJ2-5; TRBD2 matches 8 bases. This CDR3 comprises 16 residues. Germline CDR1 reads SGDLS; CDR2 reads YYNGEE. V shed 0 bases and J 4 bases; nucleotides not matched to a gene: 8. DNA for the CDR3: TGTGCCAGCAGCGTAGAGGGTACAGCGGGGGCAGAGACCCAGTACTTC. This translates into CASSVEGTAGAETQYF. Full variable domain (rest looked up from reference TRBV9 and TRBJ2-5): DSGVTQTPKHLITATGQRVTLRCSPRSGDLSVYWYQQSLDQGLQFLIQYYNGEERAKGNILERFSAQQFPDLHSELNLSSLELGDSALYFCASSVEGTAGAETQYFGPGTRLLVL.

This clone was observed a few times. This chain links TRBV6-1 with TRBJ1-4, with D tentatively TRBD1 (5 bases). Germline CDR1 reads MNHNS; CDR2 reads SASEGT. Trimming took off 5 bases at V and 8 bases at J, with 12 bases between the two ends. The CDR3 is 13 residues long. In nucleotides, the CDR3 is TGTGCCAGCAGTCGGGGCGGAGGGGAAAAACTGTTTTTT. Encoded protein: CASSRGGGEKLFF.

The chain is built from TRBV7-9 and TRBJ2-7, with D tentatively TRBD2 (7 bases). The ends were cut back, 1 base at V and 0 bases at J, with 13 bases in the middle. This CDR3 has 16 residues. The germline gives CDR1 SEHNR, CDR2 FQNEAQ (reference sequence). CDR3 residues: CASSLVGGQFSYEQYF. CDR3 DNA: TGTGCCAGCAGCTTAGTGGGGGGGCAGTTCTCCTACGAGCAGTACTTC.

The chain recombines TRBV13 with TRBJ1-1; 9 bases match TRBD1. The CDR3 sequence is 14 residues long. The J segment lost 5 bases and the V segment lost 4 bases, leaving 5 bases of the junction unmatched. Germline loops: CDR1 PRHDT, CDR2 FYEKMQ (reference sequence). The CDR3 nucleotides are TGTGCCAGCAGCTCGGGGACAGGGTATACTGAAGCTTTCTTT. Protein product: CASSSGTGYTEAFF.

The sample holds one count of this clone. The chain carries TRBV6-6 and TRBJ2-1; no clear D. This CDR3 is built from 15 residues. With 5 bases removed from V and 2 bases from J, the gap between germline ends came to 13 bases. Germline loops: CDR1 MNHNY, CDR2 SVGAGI (reference sequence). The CDR3 nucleotides read TGTGCCAGCAGTCCCAGGCAGGCCGCCTACAATGAGCAGTTCTTC. It encodes CASSPRQAAYNEQFF.

Comments on this clone: The conserved closing phenylalanine or tryptophan is absent in this CDR3, likely reflecting a read error. The rearrangement links TRBV9 to TRBJ1-2, with a tentative D call TRBD1 (6 bases). The germline gives CDR1 SGDLS, CDR2 YYNGEE. This CDR3 comprises 15 residues. V lost 0 bases and J lost 4, with 13 bases in between. The CDR3 nucleotides are TGTGCCAGCAGCGTAGCAGTAGGAGGGGGCTATGGCTACACCCTC. This codes for CASSVAVGGGYGYTL.

The chain joins TRBV6-1 to TRBJ2-5; 7 positions agree with TRBD1. The CDR3 totals 13 residues. V trimming: 6 bases; J trimming: 4 bases; junction bases outside the gene matches: 5. Germline CDR1 reads MNHNS; CDR2 reads SASEGT. CDR3 residues: CASRGQKRETQYF. CDR3 nucleotides: TGTGCCAGCAGGGGACAGAAGCGAGAGACCCAGTACTTC.

This chain links TRBV7-3 with TRBJ1-1; TRBD1 matches at 10 bases. The CDR3 has 15 amino acids. The germline gives CDR1 SGHTA, CDR2 FQGTGA. Trimming at V came to 5 bases and at J to 6 bases, leaving 9 bases not matched to a gene. The CDR3 loop is CASSRTGTGAAEAFF. The CDR3 DNA sequence: TGTGCCAGCAGCAGAACCGGGACAGGGGCGGCTGAAGCTTTCTTT.

The DNA for the CDR3 is TGCGCCAGCAGCTTAACAACAGGGAACCCTGAAAAACTGTTTTTT. It specifies CASSLTTGNPEKLFF. The chain joins TRBV5-1 to TRBJ1-4, with D possibly being TRBD1 (6 bases). Germline V gives CDR1 SGHRS, CDR2 YFSETQ. This CDR3 is built from 15 residues. V was trimmed by 2 bases and J by 7 bases, leaving 15 bases between them. The whole variable domain, remainder taken from reference TRBV5-1 and TRBJ1-4, is KAGVTQTPRYLIKTRGQQVTLSCSPISGHRSVSWYQQTPGQGLQFLFEYFSETQRNKGNFPGRFSGRQFSNSRSEMNVSTLELGDSALYLCASSLTTGNPEKLFFGSGTQLSVL.

This chain's CDR3 is CASSQGNNQPQHF. CDR3 in DNA: TGTGCCAGCAGCCAGGGTAACAATCAGCCCCAGCATTTT. This rearrangement joins TRBV6-1 to TRBJ1-5, with TRBD1 as a possible D gene (5 bases). CDR1 is MNHNS and CDR2 is SASEGT in the germline V gene. The CDR3 has 13 amino acids. The ends were cut back, 6 bases at V and 3 bases at J, with 9 bases in the middle.

This clone has a handful of counts. This rearrangement joins TRBV18 to TRBJ2-7, with 11 nucleotides matching TRBD2. The CDR3 extends over 16 amino acids. V was clipped by 4 bases and J by 3 bases; unmatched bases: 8. Germline CDR1 KGHSH, CDR2 LQKENI. CDR3 bases: TGTGCCAGCTCACGGACGACTGGACTAGCGGGCTACGAGCAGTACTTC. This encodes CASSRTTGLAGYEQYF. The full variable domain, completed using reference TRBV18 and TRBJ2-7, is NAGVMQNPRHLVRRRGQEARLRCSPMKGHSHVYWYRQLPEEGLKFMVYLQKENIIDESGMPKERFSAEFPKEGPSILRIQQVVRGDSAAYFCASSRTTGLAGYEQYFGPGTRLTVT.

This chain's CDR3 is CASSQVRKQGQETQYF. Written as DNA, the CDR3 is TGTGCCAGCAGCCAAGTACGTAAACAGGGCCAAGAGACCCAGTACTTC. The chain recombines TRBV14 with TRBJ2-5, with a weak D call TRBD1 (6 bases). CDR1 SGHDN and CDR2 FVKESK come from the germline V gene. Trimming shortened V by 1 base and J by 1 base, and 13 bases separated the two germline ends. CDR3 length equals 16 residues.

The chain links TRBV5-1 to TRBJ2-5; the match to TRBD1 covers 7 bases. The ends lost 4 bases at V and 5 bases at J; junction bases unmatched: 14. CDR1 and CDR2 from the germline V gene are SGHRS and YFSETQ. This CDR3 contains 16 residues. The CDR3: CASSPGPEGAAETQYF. In DNA form, the CDR3 reads TGCGCCAGCAGCCCCGGACCAGAGGGGGCGGCTGAGACCCAGTACTTC.

V and J are TRBV19 and TRBJ2-1; 9 bases map to TRBD1. Germline loops: CDR1 LNHDA, CDR2 SQIVND (reference sequence). This CDR3 contains 15 residues. After removal of 4 bases from V and 5 bases from J, the junction contained 6 bases not matched to a gene. The DNA of the CDR3 is TGTGCCAGTAGTAAGATAAGACAGGGGGACAATGAGCAGTTCTTC. Residues: CASSKIRQGDNEQFF. The complete variable domain, with remaining parts taken from reference TRBV19 and TRBJ2-1, reads DGGITQSPKYLFRKEGQNVTLSCEQNLNHDAMYWYRQDPGQGLRLIYYSQIVNDFQKGDIAEGYSVSREKKESFPLTVTSAQKNPTAFYLCASSKIRQGDNEQFFGPGTRLTVL.

The gene calls are TRBV6-1 and TRBJ1-2, with 7 bases fitting TRBD1. The CDR3 runs to 16 residues. Germline values: CDR1 MNHNS, CDR2 SASEGT. V trimming: 4 bases; J trimming: 3 bases; junction bases outside the gene matches: 11. The CDR3 loop reads CASSVLGTAGDYGYTF. The CDR3 nucleotides read TGTGCCAGCAGTGTATTAGGGACAGCGGGAGACTATGGCTACACCTTC.